This T cell receptor beta chain is from a study of monozygotic twins with inflammatory bowel disease. Study-level findings and limits: No difference in repertoire similarity was seen between concordant and discordant twins, possibly because power was limited.

The CDR3 consists of 18 residues. CDR1 is SGHRS, CDR2 YFSETQ, per germline. TCRdb re-called the 5' RACE reads, yielding one record per CDR3 amino acid sequence without DNA. The table lists around 150,000 distinct CDR3 sequences. Turning to this clonotype: As yet, its antigen is unknown.

The rearrangement links TRBV5-1 to TRBJ2-2; TCRdb's D call, TRBD1, is unchecked because there is no DNA. The clonotype comes from a human donor with ulcerative colitis or Crohn's disease, or a healthy co-twin of an affected twin (not recorded which). Material for sequencing was blood. CDR3 residues: CASSLDGQGWGNTGELFF.